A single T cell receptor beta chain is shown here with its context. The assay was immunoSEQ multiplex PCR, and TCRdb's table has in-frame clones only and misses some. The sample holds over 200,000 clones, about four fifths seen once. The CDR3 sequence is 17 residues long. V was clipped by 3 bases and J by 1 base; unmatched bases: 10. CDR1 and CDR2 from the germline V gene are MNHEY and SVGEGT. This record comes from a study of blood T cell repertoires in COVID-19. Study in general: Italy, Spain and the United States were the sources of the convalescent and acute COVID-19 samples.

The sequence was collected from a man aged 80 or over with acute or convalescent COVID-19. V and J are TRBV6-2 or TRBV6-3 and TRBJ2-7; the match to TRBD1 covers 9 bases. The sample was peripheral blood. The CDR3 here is CASSYQAGQGFSYEQYF. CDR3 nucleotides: TGTGCCAGCAGTTATCAAGCGGGACAGGGATTTTCCTACGAGCAGTACTTC.